This T cell receptor (beta chain) was profiled in a study of neoadjuvant anti-PD-1 for oral cavity cancer. Regarding this clone: What it binds is unknown.

The CDR3 totals 14 residues. Germline V gives CDR1 WSHSY, CDR2 SAAADI. J was trimmed by 4 bases and V by 10 bases; bases with no gene match: 11. General study findings and limits: Higher pretreatment Treg/Th17 ratios tracked higher pretreatment blood clonality.

Profiled with immunoSEQ multiplex PCR; TCRdb holds only in-frame clones, not every one. The table records tens of thousands of clones, more than 65% of them present only once. The receptor was derived from a person between 40 and 85 years old with oral cavity squamous cell carcinoma. Sequenced here: PBMCs, sampled before nivolumab (anti-PD-1) treatment. The chain has TRBV10-2 and TRBJ2-5; 8 bases fit TRBD2. CDR3 in DNA: TGCGCCACCAAGGTAGCGGGGCGGGGAGAGACCCAGTACTTC. It specifies CATKVAGRGETQYF.